What follows are 32 T cell receptor beta chains derived from one specimen sequenced in a study of blood T cell repertoires in COVID-19. TCRdb's table, derived via immunoSEQ multiplex PCR, lists solely in-frame clones and lacks some. This sample has under 350,000 clones, with 65% to 90% found just once. The sequenced material came from peripheral blood. Receptors originate from a human donor in a cohort sampled during active COVID-19.

The V and J genes are TRBV11-3 and TRBJ2-6, with 7 bases lining up with TRBD1. J gave up 4 bases and V 0 bases, and 15 bases lay outside the gene matches. Germline CDR1 is SGHNT and CDR2 is YENEEA. CDR3 size: 20 residues. The CDR3: CASSLEKGAFGLAGANVLTF. The CDR3 nucleotides are TGTGCCAGCAGCTTAGAGAAGGGGGCCTTTGGATTAGCCGGGGCCAACGTCCTGACTTTC.

This chain uses TRBV28 with TRBJ2-7, with D unresolved. The length of the CDR3 is 14 residues. Trimming pared 3 bases from V and 0 bases from J, leaving 9 bases between. Germline-derived CDR1 and CDR2 are MDHEN and SYDVKM. The CDR3 protein is CASSFRLSSYEQYF. The CDR3, as DNA: TGTGCCAGCAGTTTCCGCCTGAGCTCCTACGAGCAGTACTTC. The whole variable domain, remainder taken from reference TRBV28 and TRBJ2-7, is DVKVTQSSRYLVKRTGEKVFLECVQDMDHENMFWYRQDPGLGLRLIYFSYDVKMKEKGDIPEGYSVSREKKERFSLILESASTNQTSMYLCASSFRLSSYEQYFGPGTRLTVT.

The chain joins TRBV10-3 to TRBJ2-7; D gene unclear. The CDR3 is 12 amino acids. The V end was cut by 2 bases, the J end by 3 bases, with 5 bases between. Germline V gene data show CDR1 as ENHRY and CDR2 as SYGVKD. For the CDR3, the DNA is TGTGCCATCAGTGAGACAAACTACGAGCAGTACTTC. Its translation: CAISETNYEQYF.

CDR3 residues: CATSIYAGAGLGEQYF. The CDR3 nucleotides read TGTGCCACCAGCATCTACGCTGGGGCAGGGCTGGGGGAGCAGTACTTC. This chain connects TRBV15 to TRBJ2-7, with D possibly being TRBD1 (5 bases). This CDR3 is 16 amino acids long. V gave up 4 bases and J gave up 7 bases, with 23 bases separating them. Germline values: CDR1 LNHNV, CDR2 YYDKDF (reference sequence).

This clone was observed a handful of times. Germline and junction disagree at one end, which may indicate a read error. The chain links TRBV30 to TRBJ1-6, with D perhaps TRBD1 (5 bases). Germline CDR1 and CDR2: GTSNPN and SVGIG (reference sequence). There are 12 residues in the CDR3. CDR3 loop: CGWGDGNSPLHF. The CDR3 region has the DNA TGCGGTTGGGGCGACGGTAATTCACCCCTCCACTTT.

The chain links TRBV7-9 to TRBJ1-1; D is possibly TRBD1 (6 bases). The CDR3 consists of 15 residues. Germline lookup yields CDR1 SEHNR and CDR2 FQNEAQ (reference sequence). Trimming removed 3 bases from V and 0 bases from J, with 11 bases in between. The CDR3 spells CASSLDGQLNTEAFF. In nucleotides, the CDR3 is TGTGCCAGCAGCTTGGATGGACAGTTGAACACTGAAGCTTTCTTT.

The sample holds one count of this clone. The gene calls are TRBV6-1 and TRBJ2-6; a weak D match, TRBD2 (5 bases). The CDR3 extends over 18 amino acids. Between the trimmed V and J ends, which lost 2 bases and 2 bases, there was a span of 16 bases. The germline gives CDR1 MNHNS, CDR2 SASEGT. Here the CDR3 DNA reads TGTGCCAGCAGTGAATTCCCCGGGATGGTAACTGGGGCCAACGTCCTGACTTTC. Amino acid sequence: CASSEFPGMVTGANVLTF.

The rearrangement links TRBV5-1 to TRBJ2-3, with TRBD2 matching over 13 bases. The germline CDR1 and CDR2 sequences are SGHRS and YFSETQ. This CDR3 is 14 amino acids long. The V and J ends lost 2 bases and 6 bases, in that order; junction bases with no gene match: 0. The CDR3 DNA follows: TGCGCCAGCAGCTTACTAGCGGGAGGGGATACGCAGTATTTT. Its translation: CASSLLAGGDTQYF. The entire variable domain, with the rest obtained from reference TRBV5-1 and TRBJ2-3, is as follows: KAGVTQTPRYLIKTRGQQVTLSCSPISGHRSVSWYQQTPGQGLQFLFEYFSETQRNKGNFPGRFSGRQFSNSRSEMNVSTLELGDSALYLCASSLLAGGDTQYFGPGTRLTVL.

This clone was counted between two and nine times. Other DNA sequences from this sample encode an identical CDR3 as well. The chain carries TRBV7-9 and TRBJ2-1, with 7 bases lining up with TRBD2. Germline loops: CDR1 SEHNR, CDR2 FQNEAQ (reference sequence). The CDR3 covers 15 residues. V lost 5 bases, J lost 1 base, and 5 bases stayed unmatched. The CDR3 spells CASSLDGRSYNEQFF. In nucleotides, the CDR3 is TGTGCCAGCAGCCTTGACGGGAGGTCCTACAATGAGCAGTTCTTC.

V is TRBV20-1 and J is TRBJ2-7; D remains unclear. The V gene's germline CDR1 is DFQATT and CDR2 SNEGSKA (reference sequence). CDR3 length equals 11 residues. V was trimmed by 6 bases and J by 6 bases, leaving 12 bases between them. The CDR3, as DNA: TGCAGTGCCCTAGTACACTCCGAGCAGTACTTC. It yields the protein CSALVHSEQYF.

The chain has TRBV7-9 and TRBJ2-2; 8 nucleotides line up with TRBD2. CDR1 and CDR2 from the germline V gene are SEHNR and FQNEAQ (reference sequence). The J segment lost 4 bases and the V segment lost 5 bases, leaving 3 bases of the junction unmatched. The CDR3 sequence is 14 residues long. As DNA, the CDR3 is TGTGCCAGCAGCCTTAGCGGGGCCACCGGGGAGCTGTTTTTT. It encodes CASSLSGATGELFF.

Only one count was recorded for this clone. The V call is TRBV6-4, the J call TRBJ2-3, with 7 bases identical to TRBD2. CDR3 length: 15 amino acids. V was clipped by 3 bases and J by 8 bases; unmatched bases: 11. The V gene's germline CDR1 is MRHNA and CDR2 SNTAGT. This chain's CDR3 is CASSEGGTTLGTQYF. In nucleotides, the CDR3 is TGTGCCAGCAGTGAGGGGGGGACTACTTTGGGTACGCAGTATTTT.

The chain's CDR3 is CASSPQGATNEKLFF. DNA of the CDR3: TGTGCCAGCTCACCACAAGGGGCAACTAATGAAAAACTGTTTTTT. The chain carries TRBV18 and TRBJ1-4; D may be TRBD1 (5 bases). The CDR3 has 15 amino acids. Trimming cost V 1 base and J 0 bases, with 6 bases left between them. CDR1 is KGHSH, CDR2 LQKENI, per germline.

This clone was counted a few times. The chain combines TRBV27 with TRBJ2-1, with no clear D. This CDR3 is built from 12 residues. V was cut by 6 bases and J by 10 bases, with 13 bases left in between. Per germline, CDR1 MNHEY and CDR2 SMNVEV (reference sequence). DNA of the CDR3: TGTGCCAGCAGCCAGCCCAGAGGAGAGCAGTTCTTC. This encodes CASSQPRGEQFF.

This rearrangement joins TRBV7-2 to TRBJ2-4, with 7 bases fitting TRBD1. After removal of 5 bases from V and 5 bases from J, the junction contained 12 bases not matched to a gene. Germline V gene sequence: CDR1 SGHTA, CDR2 FQGNSA. The CDR3 runs to 16 residues. For the CDR3, the DNA is TGTGCCAGCAGCCGGGGTAGGGGGCGCGAAGAAAACATTCAGTACTTC. The encoded protein is CASSRGRGREENIQYF.

The J gene is TRBJ1-2, the V gene TRBV20-1; D is uncertain. V lost 6 bases, J lost 5 bases, and 10 bases lay in between. The CDR3 runs to 11 residues. CDR1 is DFQATT and CDR2 is SNEGSKA in the germline V gene (reference sequence). The CDR3 nucleotides read TGCAGTGCCTTCGGGTCTTATGGCTACACCTTC. Amino acid sequence: CSAFGSYGYTF.

DNA for the CDR3: TGCGCCTGCCGACTAGCGGGTTCCTACGAGCAGTACTTC. Protein: CACRLAGSYEQYF. V and J are TRBV5-1 and TRBJ2-7, with 10 positions matching TRBD2. The V segment lost 10 bases and the J segment 1 base; nucleotides outside the gene matches: 5. The CDR3 sequence is 13 residues long. The germline V gene has CDR1 SGHRS and CDR2 YFSETQ. Drawing the rest from reference TRBV5-1 and TRBJ2-7, the complete variable domain is KAGVTQTPRYLIKTRGQQVTLSCSPISGHRSVSWYQQTPGQGLQFLFEYFSETQRNKGNFPGRFSGRQFSNSRSEMNVSTLELGDSALYLCACRLAGSYEQYFGPGTRLTVT.

In this sample, this clone turned up once. J is TRBJ2-1 and V is TRBV19; 11 bases agree with TRBD2. V shed 6 bases and J 7 bases; nucleotides not matched to a gene: 17. The CDR3 totals 18 residues. The germline V gene encodes CDR1 LNHDA and CDR2 SQIVND (reference sequence). The CDR3 DNA follows: TGTGCCAGTAGGACGACTAGCGGGAAACCTAAAAGTCGGAATGAGCAGTTCTTC. This codes for CASRTTSGKPKSRNEQFF.

The chain links TRBV2 to TRBJ2-1, with 7 bases lining up with TRBD2. This CDR3 region has 15 residues. V trimming: 2 bases; J trimming: 3 bases; junction bases outside the gene matches: 4. The germline V gene has CDR1 SNHLY and CDR2 FYNNEI. The CDR3 DNA reads TGTGCCAGCAGTGAATTCGGGGGGAACTACAATGAGCAGTTCTTC. It yields the protein CASSEFGGNYNEQFF.

V gene TRBV19 combines with J gene TRBJ2-2; 7 positions match TRBD1. CDR1 and CDR2 from the germline V gene are LNHDA and SQIVND (reference sequence). The CDR3 covers 15 residues. The junction had 7 bases not matched to a gene; V was cut back by 3 bases and J by 6 bases. CDR3 amino acids: CASSIRQGKAGELFF. The CDR3 DNA sequence: TGTGCCAGTAGTATTCGACAGGGTAAGGCCGGGGAGCTGTTTTTT.

Worth noting for this clone: Within the sample, other DNA sequences also encode this same CDR3. The gene calls are TRBV6-5 and TRBJ1-5; a weak D match, TRBD1 (6 bases). CDR1 MNHEY and CDR2 SVGAGI come from the germline V gene. V lost 0 bases, J lost 4 bases, and 10 bases lay in between. The CDR3 has 15 residues. Here the CDR3 reads CASSYSKQGNQPQHF. The DNA of the CDR3 is TGTGCCAGCAGTTACTCGAAACAGGGTAATCAGCCCCAGCATTTT.

The chain is built from TRBV9 and TRBJ2-7; 12 bases are a match to TRBD1. The germline gives CDR1 SGDLS, CDR2 YYNGEE. The CDR3 extends over 16 amino acids. The V gene end was trimmed by 0 bases and the J gene end by 5 bases; junction bases not matched to a gene: 6. The CDR3 DNA sequence: TGTGCCAGCAGCGTAGGGGGACAGGGGGCTTATGACGAGCAGTACTTC. This codes for CASSVGGQGAYDEQYF. The variable domain in full, completed from reference TRBV9 and TRBJ2-7, reads DSGVTQTPKHLITATGQRVTLRCSPRSGDLSVYWYQQSLDQGLQFLIQYYNGEERAKGNILERFSAQQFPDLHSELNLSSLELGDSALYFCASSVGGQGAYDEQYFGPGTRLTVT.

This CDR3 is CATSRDSVNEKLFF. The CDR3 nucleotides are TGTGCCACCAGCAGAGATTCAGTTAATGAAAAACTGTTTTTT. The V and J genes are TRBV15 and TRBJ1-4; the D is unclear. CDR1 and CDR2 from the germline V gene are LNHNV and YYDKDF (reference sequence). V dropped 0 bases and J dropped 4 bases, with 6 bases sitting between them. The CDR3 totals 14 residues.

This clone was counted only a few times. The V call is TRBV3-1 (or the pseudogene TRBV3-2), the J call TRBJ2-1; 9 bases are shared with TRBD2. There are 16 residues in the CDR3. Germline V CDR1 and CDR2: LGHDT, YNNKEL (reference sequence). J lost 4 bases, V lost 5 bases, and 9 bases had no gene match. The DNA of the CDR3 is TGTGCCAGCAGCGATCCGGGACTAGCACTTTACAATGAGCAGTTCTTC. Its protein product is CASSDPGLALYNEQFF.

V usage is TRBV19 and J usage is TRBJ1-3; 8 bases map to TRBD1. Per the germline V gene, CDR1 is LNHDA and CDR2 is SQIVND (reference sequence). The V segment lost 4 bases and the J segment 1 base; nucleotides outside the gene matches: 3. The CDR3 sequence is 15 residues long. The CDR3 reads CASSTTGGSGNTIYF. DNA of the CDR3: TGTGCCAGTAGTACTACAGGGGGATCTGGAAACACCATATATTTT.

The chain uses TRBV3-1 (or the pseudogene TRBV3-2) and TRBJ2-7, with D possibly being TRBD2 (6 bases). The ends were cut back, 4 bases at V and 6 bases at J, with 10 bases in the middle. Per germline, CDR1 LGHDT and CDR2 YNNKEL (reference sequence). The CDR3 runs 12 residues. CDR3 nucleotide sequence: TGTGCCAGCAGCCGAGGCGGGGTCGAGCAGTACTTC. Protein product: CASSRGGVEQYF.

V usage is TRBV7-6 and J usage is TRBJ2-1; 9 bases are a match to TRBD1. The junction had 5 bases not matched to a gene; V was cut back by 3 bases and J by 5 bases. CDR3 length: 15 residues. CDR1 and CDR2 from the germline V gene are SGHVS and FNYEAQ. CDR3 sequence (DNA): TGTGCCAGCAGCTTCCCGGGACAGGGCAACAATGAGCAGTTCTTC. It yields the protein CASSFPGQGNNEQFF.

The V gene is TRBV7-8, the J gene TRBJ1-2; possible D gene TRBD1, 6 bases. Trimming took off 5 bases at V and 9 bases at J, with 10 bases between the two ends. There are 11 residues in the CDR3. CDR1 is SGHVS, CDR2 FQNEAQ, per germline. CDR3 sequence reads: CASSMGHSYTF. CDR3 sequence (DNA): TGTGCCAGCAGCATGGGACACAGCTACACCTTC.

The chain is built from TRBV7-4 and TRBJ1-3; D perhaps matches TRBD1 (6 bases). The CDR3 covers 16 residues. V lost 7 bases and J 3 bases, leaving 19 bases between the germline ends. The germline CDR1 and CDR2 sequences are SGHVT and SQSDAQ. CDR3 sequence: CASTIGGGQGGNTIYF. The CDR3 DNA reads TGTGCCAGCACCATCGGGGGGGGGCAGGGTGGAAACACCATATATTTT.

This chain links TRBV7-2 with TRBJ1-1, with D maybe TRBD1 (5 bases). Germline values: CDR1 SGHTA, CDR2 FQGNSA. This CDR3 spans 17 amino acids. V shed 1 base and J shed 1 base, with 16 bases lying between them. The CDR3 sequence: CASSLVGTTSSNTEAFF. The CDR3 DNA reads as TGTGCCAGCAGCTTAGTGGGGACTACGTCCTCGAACACTGAAGCTTTCTTT.

The chain carries TRBV9 and TRBJ2-3; possibly TRBD1 for D (6 bases). Germline V gene data show CDR1 as SGDLS and CDR2 as YYNGEE. Trimming pared 5 bases from V and 0 bases from J, leaving 13 bases between. The CDR3 is made up of 15 amino acids. The DNA of the CDR3 is TGTGCCAGCAGTGTAACAGGGACCAGCACAGATACGCAGTATTTT. This encodes CASSVTGTSTDTQYF.

J is TRBJ2-5 and V is TRBV7-9, with 7 positions matching TRBD2. V dropped 7 bases and J dropped 9; count of bases not matched to a gene: 14. The CDR3 runs 14 residues. Germline V CDR1 and CDR2: SEHNR, FQNEAQ (reference sequence). The CDR3 loop is CASTHPTTREAQYF. For the CDR3, the DNA is TGTGCCAGCACCCACCCGACCACCCGGGAGGCCCAGTACTTC.